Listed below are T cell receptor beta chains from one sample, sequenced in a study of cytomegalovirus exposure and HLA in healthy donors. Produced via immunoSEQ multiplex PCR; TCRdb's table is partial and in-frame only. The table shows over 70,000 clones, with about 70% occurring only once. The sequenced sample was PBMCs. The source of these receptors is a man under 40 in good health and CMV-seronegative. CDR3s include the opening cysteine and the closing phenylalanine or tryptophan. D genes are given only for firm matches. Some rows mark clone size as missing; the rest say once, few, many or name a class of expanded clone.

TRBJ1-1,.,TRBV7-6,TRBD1,CASSAVPGTGGMGNTEAFF,TGTGCCAGCAGCGCCGTTCCCGGGACAGGGGGCATGGGGAACACTGAAGCTTTCTTT
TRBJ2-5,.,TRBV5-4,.,CASSFPGAPQETQYF,TGTGCCAGCAGCTTCCCGGGAGCCCCCCAAGAGACCCAGTACTTC
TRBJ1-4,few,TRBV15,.,CATNDGDLNEKLFF,TGTGCCACTAACGACGGAGATCTTAATGAAAAACTGTTTTTT
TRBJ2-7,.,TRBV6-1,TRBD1,CASLATGESYEQYF,TGTGCCAGCCTGGCGACAGGGGAGTCCTACGAGCAGTACTTC
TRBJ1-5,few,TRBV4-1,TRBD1,CASSRVQGASDQPQHF,TGCGCCAGCAGCCGAGTCCAGGGGGCGTCGGATCAGCCCCAGCATTTT
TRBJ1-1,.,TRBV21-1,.,CASSKSTGSEAFF,TGTGCCAGCAGCAAATCCACAGGTTCTGAAGCTTTCTTT
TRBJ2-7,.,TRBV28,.,CASGWDNRGYEQYF,TGTGCCAGCGGATGGGACAATAGGGGCTACGAGCAGTACTTC
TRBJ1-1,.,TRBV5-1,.,CASSLSGISNTEAFF,TGCGCCAGCAGCTTGTCGGGGATTTCGAACACTGAAGCTTTCTTT
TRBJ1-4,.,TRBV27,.,CASMAEAYPNEKLFF,TGTGCCAGCATGGCAGAGGCCTACCCTAATGAAAAACTGTTTTTT
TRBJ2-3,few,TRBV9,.,CASSEGGGADTQYF,TGTGCCAGCAGCGAGGGGGGGGGCGCAGATACGCAGTATTTT
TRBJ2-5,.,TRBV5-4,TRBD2,CASSLGSGVWEETQYF,TGTGCCAGCAGCTTGGGTAGCGGGGTTTGGGAGGAGACCCAGTACTTC
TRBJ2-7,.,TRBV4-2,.,CASSPISNSYEQYF,TGTGCCAGCAGCCCAATATCCAACTCCTACGAGCAGTACTTC
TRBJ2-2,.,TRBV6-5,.,CASSYSRTGELFF,TGTGCCAGCAGTTACTCGCGCACCGGGGAGCTGTTTTTT
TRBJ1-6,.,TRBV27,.,CASSSAGVSPLHF,TGTGCCAGCAGTTCCGCAGGGGTTTCACCCCTCCACTTT
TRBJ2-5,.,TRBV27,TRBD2,CASKERGAQETQYF,TGTGCCAGCAAGGAGCGGGGGGCCCAAGAGACCCAGTACTTC
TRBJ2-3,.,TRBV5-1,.,CASSFSDSQPSDTQYF,TGCGCCAGCAGCTTTAGTGACTCCCAGCCCTCAGATACGCAGTATTTT
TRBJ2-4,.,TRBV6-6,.,CASSYGSAVNIQYF,TGTGCCAGCAGTTACGGTTCTGCAGTGAACATTCAGTACTTC
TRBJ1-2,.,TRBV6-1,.,CASSENRAHGYTF,TGTGCCAGCAGTGAAAACAGGGCCCATGGCTACACCTTC
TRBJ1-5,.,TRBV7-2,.,CASSFLGYSNQPQHF,TGTGCCAGCAGCTTCCTCGGGTATAGCAATCAGCCCCAGCATTTT
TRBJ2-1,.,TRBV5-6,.,CASSLDRHTYNEQFF,TGTGCCAGCAGTCTTGACAGGCACACCTACAATGAGCAGTTCTTC
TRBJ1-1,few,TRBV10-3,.,CAISRGLNTEAFF,TGTGCCATCAGTCGGGGTCTGAACACTGAAGCTTTCTTT
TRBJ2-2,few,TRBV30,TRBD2,CAWSVRGLGLGYTGELFF,TGTGCCTGGAGTGTACGAGGTTTAGGACTAGGGTACACCGGGGAGCTGTTTTTT
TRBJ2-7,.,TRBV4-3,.,CASSQDVGGLEQYF,TGCGCCAGCAGCCAAGATGTCGGGGGGCTCGAGCAGTACTTC
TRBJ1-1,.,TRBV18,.,CASSPGRPGTSNTEAFF,TGTGCCAGCTCACCAGGACGACCGGGGACTTCGAACACTGAAGCTTTCTTT
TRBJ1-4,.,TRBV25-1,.,CASSTFWVGHEKLFF,TGTGCCAGCAGCACCTTCTGGGTTGGGCATGAAAAACTGTTTTTT
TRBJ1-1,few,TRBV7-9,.,CASSLSDQGHTEAFF,TGTGCCAGCAGCTTATCGGACCAGGGGCACACTGAAGCTTTCTTT
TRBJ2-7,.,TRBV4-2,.,CASSQEGDWGAYEQYF,TGTGCCAGCAGCCAAGAGGGGGATTGGGGGGCCTACGAGCAGTACTTC
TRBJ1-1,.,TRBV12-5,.,CASAYPGFSEAFF,TGTGCTAGTGCCTATCCAGGGTTCTCTGAAGCTTTCTTT
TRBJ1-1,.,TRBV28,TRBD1,CASSYPITGVGNTEAFF,TGTGCCAGCAGCTACCCGATTACAGGGGTGGGGAACACTGAAGCTTTCTTT
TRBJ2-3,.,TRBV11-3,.,CASSQRAGTDTQYF,TGTGCCAGCAGCCAGAGGGCCGGAACAGATACGCAGTATTTT
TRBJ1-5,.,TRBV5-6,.,CASSLGEGGQPQHF,TGTGCCAGCAGCCTCGGGGAGGGTGGTCAGCCCCAGCATTTT
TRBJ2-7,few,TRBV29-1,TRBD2,CSVTSGSYEQYF,TGCAGCGTTACCAGCGGGAGCTACGAGCAGTACTTC
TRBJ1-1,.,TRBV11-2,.,CASSFQYMNTEAFF,TGTGCCAGCAGCTTCCAATACATGAACACTGAAGCTTTCTTT
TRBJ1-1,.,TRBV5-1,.,CASSLNSLSNTEAFF,TGCGCCAGCAGCTTGAACAGTCTATCAAACACTGAAGCTTTCTTT
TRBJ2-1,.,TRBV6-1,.,CASTSLRDEQFF,TGTGCCAGCACCTCCCTCAGGGATGAGCAGTTCTTC
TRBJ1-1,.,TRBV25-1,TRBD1,CASSRSGTGNTEAFF,TGTGCCAGCAGTCGTTCTGGGACAGGGAACACTGAAGCTTTCTTT
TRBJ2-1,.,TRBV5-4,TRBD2,CASSPGGGASSYEQFF,TGTGCCAGCAGCCCGGGCGGGGGGGCCTCTTCCTATGAGCAGTTCTTC
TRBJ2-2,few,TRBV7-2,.,CASSPGGADTGELFF,TGTGCCAGCAGCCCTGGGGGGGCCGACACCGGGGAGCTGTTTTTT
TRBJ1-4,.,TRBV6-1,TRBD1,CASTSGGLGEKLFF,TGTGCCAGCACCTCAGGGGGGTTAGGGGAAAAACTGTTTTTT
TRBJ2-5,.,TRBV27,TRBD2,CASSLMFGTKDLETQYF,TGTGCCAGCAGTTTAATGTTTGGGACTAAAGACCTGGAGACCCAGTACTTC
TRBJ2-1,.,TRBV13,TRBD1,CASSLGLGTGGNEQFF,TGTGCCAGCAGCTTAGGCCTGGGGACAGGGGGCAATGAGCAGTTCTTC
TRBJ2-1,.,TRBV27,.,CASRTGEINEQFF,TGTGCCAGCAGAACAGGAGAGATCAATGAGCAGTTCTTC
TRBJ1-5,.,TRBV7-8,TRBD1,CASSLAMMGGTGGSNQPQHF,TGTGCCAGCAGCTTAGCGATGATGGGGGGAACAGGGGGGAGCAATCAGCCCCAGCATTTT
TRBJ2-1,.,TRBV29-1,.,CSAEQGYNEQFF,TGCAGCGCCGAGCAGGGATACAATGAGCAGTTCTTC
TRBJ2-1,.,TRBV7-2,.,CASSSNNEQFF,TGTGCCAGCAGCTCTAACAATGAGCAGTTCTTC
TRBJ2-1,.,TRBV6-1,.,CASSEGVASYNEQFF,TGTGCCAGCAGCGAGGGGGTAGCATCCTACAATGAGCAGTTCTTC
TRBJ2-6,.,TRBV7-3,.,CASSAPGSGANVLTF,TGTGCCAGCAGCGCCCCAGGGTCAGGGGCCAACGTCCTGACTTTC
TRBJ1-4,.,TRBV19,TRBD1,CASTRPGGGEKLFF,TGTGCCAGTACCCGGCCAGGGGGTGGTGAAAAACTGTTTTTT
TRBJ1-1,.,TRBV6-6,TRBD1,CASSGGDRETEAFF,TGTGCCAGCAGTGGGGGGGACAGGGAGACTGAAGCTTTCTTT
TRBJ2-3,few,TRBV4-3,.,CASSPAAGGPTDTQYF,TGCGCCAGCAGCCCCGCCGCAGGGGGGCCGACCGATACGCAGTATTTT
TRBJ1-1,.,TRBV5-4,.,CASSLAVSGMKAFF,TGTGCCAGCAGCTTGGCCGTTTCAGGGATGAAGGCTTTCTTT
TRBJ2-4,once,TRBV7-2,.,CASSLARGGIQYF,TGTGCCAGCAGCTTAGCCAGGGGCGGCATTCAGTACTTC
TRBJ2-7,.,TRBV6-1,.,CASSEARVFGRLSYEQYF,TGTGCCAGCAGTGAAGCGAGAGTCTTCGGCAGACTCTCCTACGAGCAGTACTTC
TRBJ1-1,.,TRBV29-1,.,CSAIWGVTAEAFF,TGCAGCGCCATCTGGGGTGTGACAGCCGAAGCTTTCTTT
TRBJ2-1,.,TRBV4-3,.,CASSQAERDEQFF,TGCGCCAGCAGCCAAGCCGAGCGCGATGAGCAGTTCTTC
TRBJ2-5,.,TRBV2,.,CASKVEVQETQYF,TGTGCCAGCAAGGTCGAGGTACAAGAGACCCAGTACTTC
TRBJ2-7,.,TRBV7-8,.,CASSQSRRRTYEQYF,TGTGCCAGCAGCCAATCCCGGCGACGGACTTACGAGCAGTACTTC
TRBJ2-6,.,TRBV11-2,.,CASSSGWAGANVLTF,TGTGCCAGCAGCTCAGGGTGGGCTGGGGCCAACGTCCTGACTTTC
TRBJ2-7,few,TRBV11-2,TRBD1,CASSPLQGVLPEQYF,TGTGCCAGCAGCCCTTTACAGGGGGTACTTCCGGAGCAGTACTTC
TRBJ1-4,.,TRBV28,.,CASSPWTATRVEKLFF,TGTGCCAGCAGTCCCTGGACAGCGACACGGGTTGAAAAACTGTTTTTT